A selection of T cell receptor beta chains follows, all from one sample in a study of T cells after yellow fever vaccination. TCRdb fed the 5' RACE reads into MiXCR, producing one record per CDR3 protein. The data show approximately 580,000 distinct CDR3 sequences, around 16% seen once. The sample was PBMCs, taken 5 days after the first yellow fever vaccination. The receptors were gathered from a man in his late teens or twenties who received the YFV17D yellow fever vaccine. CDR3s include the opening cysteine and the closing phenylalanine or tryptophan. A D gene is named only where the DNA matches it firmly. The size of a clone is reported for some rows only, either as once, few or many, or as a class for expanded clones.

TRBJ2-3 | - | - | TRBV5-8 | TGTGCCAGCAGCGAACTGTTCAGCGGCACAGATACGCAGTATTTT | CASSELFSGTDTQYF
TRBJ1-5 | - | - | TRBV5-1 | TGCGCCAGCAGCTTGTTGGGGGTTGATCAGCCCCAGCATTTT | CASSLLGVDQPQHF
TRBJ2-1 | TRBD1 | - | TRBV11-2 | TGTGCCAGCAGCACCCACCGGGACAGGGGAGGTAATGAGCAGTTCTTC | CASSTHRDRGGNEQFF
TRBJ1-2 | TRBD1 | - | TRBV29-1 | TGCAGCGTTGAAGTTCCAGACAGGGTCTCTAACTATGGCTACACCTTC | CSVEVPDRVSNYGYTF
TRBJ2-5 | - | few | TRBV20-1 | TGCAGTGCTTGGCGAGAGACCCAGTACTTC | CSAWRETQYF
TRBJ2-7 | - | - | TRBV20-1 | TGCAGTGTTCCCCGGGACTCCTCCTACGAGCAGTACTTC | CSVPRDSSYEQYF
TRBJ1-6 | - | - | TRBV25-1 | TGTGCCAGCAGTGATCCCAGGGGTGGTAATTCACCCCTCCACTTT | CASSDPRGGNSPLHF
TRBJ2-3 | TRBD2 | - | TRBV5-1 | TGCGCCAGCAGCTACCCGACAGGACTAGCGGGGGGGCCGACAGATACGCAGTATTTT | CASSYPTGLAGGPTDTQYF
TRBJ2-3 | TRBD1 | - | TRBV6-1 | TGTGCCAGCAGTGTTTATAGCATTTGGGACAGGGATTCCGATACGCAGTATTTT | CASSVYSIWDRDSDTQYF
TRBJ2-5 | - | - | TRBV6-5 | TGTGCCAGCAGTTACCTTCACGATCGAAGGGAGACCCAGTACTTC | CASSYLHDRRETQYF
TRBJ1-2 | - | few | TRBV6-2/TRBV6-3 | TGTGCCAGCAGTTATTCGGCCACGCGGCCCTATGGCTACACCTTC | CASSYSATRPYGYTF
TRBJ1-2 | - | few | TRBV20-1 | TGCAGTGCTAGACACCAGGATTTTTATGGCTACACCTTC | CSARHQDFYGYTF
TRBJ2-2 | - | few | TRBV7-9 | TGTGCCAGCAGTTTCAGGGCTGAAAACACCGGGGAGCTGTTTTTT | CASSFRAENTGELFF
TRBJ2-5 | TRBD1 | - | TRBV7-9 | TGTGCCAGCAGCACGGGACAGATTAACCAAGAGACCCAGTACTTC | CASSTGQINQETQYF
TRBJ2-3 | - | - | TRBV29-1 | TGCAGCGTCCTAGATGATGGAGATACGCAGTATTTT | CSVLDDGDTQYF
TRBJ1-2 | - | few | TRBV13 | TGTGCCAGCAGCTCTCAGACAGACCCGAATGGCTACACCTTC | CASSSQTDPNGYTF
TRBJ1-1 | - | - | TRBV25-1 | TGTGCCAGCAGTGATCCGGGACAAAGAGAAGCTTTCTTT | CASSDPGQREAFF
TRBJ2-7 | - | few | TRBV12-3/TRBV12-4 | TGTGCCAGCAGGTCACAGAACCCCTACGAGCAGTACTTC | CASRSQNPYEQYF
TRBJ2-6 | - | few | TRBV6-1 | TGTGCCGCCCGGGTACCTGGCAGGACCAACGTCCTGACTTTC | CAARVPGRTNVLTF
TRBJ1-2 | - | few | TRBV20-1 | TGCAGTGCGCCCCTCAGCGGGGCAGGCTACACCTTC | CSAPLSGAGYTF
TRBJ2-3 | TRBD2 | - | TRBV20-1 | TGCAGTGCTAGCAAGACTAGCGGGGGCCAGGGCACAGATACGCAGTATTTT | CSASKTSGGQGTDTQYF
TRBJ2-5 | - | - | TRBV29-1 | TGCAGCACCTCTCCGGCCGGGGAGACCCAGTACTTC | CSTSPAGETQYF
TRBJ2-5 | TRBD1 | - | TRBV6-1 | TGTGCCAGCGGACCAGGGACAGGGGAGGACGAGACCCAGTACTTC | CASGPGTGEDETQYF
TRBJ1-5 | - | - | TRBV20-1 | TGCAGTGCCTATCCCCGGGAGTACAATCAGCCCCAGCATTTT | CSAYPREYNQPQHF
TRBJ1-4 | - | - | TRBV6-2/TRBV6-3 | TGTGCCGGCCTTTGGGCCCTTGCAACTAATGAAAAACTGTTTTTT | CAGLWALATNEKLFF
TRBJ2-7 | - | few | TRBV10-3 | TGTGCCATCAGGGACAGCCTGTCCTCCTACGAGCAGTACTTC | CAIRDSLSSYEQYF
TRBJ1-5 | TRBD1 | - | TRBV2 | TGTGCCAGCACCCTGGACAGGGCCTCCCTCAATCAGCCCCAGCATTTT | CASTLDRASLNQPQHF
TRBJ2-2 | TRBD2 | few | TRBV20-1 | TGCAGTGCCCCAGACAGGGCTAGCGGGGCTGGGGAGCTGTTTTTT | CSAPDRASGAGELFF
TRBJ2-3 | TRBD1 | - | TRBV24-1 | TGTGCCACCAGTGATGCCCCGACAGGGACCGATACGCAGTATTTT | CATSDAPTGTDTQYF
TRBJ1-3 | - | - | TRBV11-2 | TGTGCCAGCAGCTCCCTACACCACTCTGGAAACACCATATATTTT | CASSSLHHSGNTIYF
TRBJ2-3 | TRBD2 | - | TRBV28 | TGTGCCAGCAGTTACAGCGGGGGGTCTCGGGGCACAGATACGCAGTATTTT | CASSYSGGSRGTDTQYF
TRBJ2-5 | - | - | TRBV4-1 | TGCGCCAGCAGCCAAGATCAAGGTGGAAGGCCTAGCTATCACGAGACCCAGTACTTC | CASSQDQGGRPSYHETQYF
TRBJ1-2 | TRBD1 | few | TRBV7-9 | TGTGCCAGCAGCCAACAGGGGGTCGACTATGGCTACACCTTC | CASSQQGVDYGYTF
TRBJ1-5 | - | few | TRBV15 | TGTGCCACCAGCAGGGGGATCGCTGACAGATTTTATAGCAATCAGCCCCAGCATTTT | CATSRGIADRFYSNQPQHF
TRBJ1-2 | - | few | TRBV24-1 | TGTGCCACCAGTGCCGGGACTAACTATGGCTACACCTTC | CATSAGTNYGYTF
TRBJ1-1 | - | few | TRBV5-1 | TGCGCCAGCAGCTTGGTGGGGGTTCAAACTGAAGCTTTCTTT | CASSLVGVQTEAFF
TRBJ1-4 | TRBD1 | - | TRBV5-1 | TGCGCCAGCAGCATGGGACAGGAGTTAGTTGCAACTAATGAAAAACTGTTTTTT | CASSMGQELVATNEKLFF
TRBJ1-5 | TRBD1 | many | TRBV7-9 | TGTGCCAGCAGCTTAGGACAGGGTAGGAATCAGCCCCAGCATTTT | CASSLGQGRNQPQHF
TRBJ2-1 | TRBD1 | few | TRBV5-1 | TGCGCCAGCAGCTTGGGTCAGGGGGCTTTTGAGCAGTTCTTC | CASSLGQGAFEQFF